A selection of T cell receptor beta chains follows, all from one sample in a study of identical twins. TCRdb recomputed calls from the 5' RACE reads with MiXCR, one row per CDR3 protein. This table has hundreds of thousands of distinct CDR3 sequences, 5.5% to 6.5% appearing once. Input material: naive T cells sorted from blood. The receptors stem from a man aged 18 to 35 in good health. The CDR3 runs from the conserved cysteine through the conserved F or W. Each record gives: CDR3 protein, clone size, V gene. Clone size appears in some rows only: once, few, many, or a class for an expanded clone.

CDR3 protein: CASSQDADRGRTQHF
clone size: -
V gene: TRBV3-1

CDR3 protein: CASSLDSIGKEQFF
clone size: many
V gene: TRBV12-3/TRBV12-4

CDR3 protein: CASSLIQGRSAFF
clone size: many
V gene: TRBV12-3/TRBV12-4

CDR3 protein: CSARTRAYQETQYF
clone size: -
V gene: TRBV20-1

CDR3 protein: CASSQGNTDTQYF
clone size: many
V gene: TRBV14

CDR3 protein: CASSLAGTSGTNEQFF
clone size: many
V gene: TRBV5-1

CDR3 protein: CSGSSGLVTDTQYF
clone size: many
V gene: TRBV29-1

CDR3 protein: CASSPRGATEAFF
clone size: few
V gene: TRBV7-3

CDR3 protein: CSVVLIAGGPDTQYF
clone size: many
V gene: TRBV29-1

CDR3 protein: CASSSRAQIQETQYF
clone size: many
V gene: TRBV7-8

CDR3 protein: CSVGLAGTYGTQYF
clone size: -
V gene: TRBV29-1

CDR3 protein: CSATSWGTPASSQYF
clone size: few
V gene: TRBV20-1

CDR3 protein: CASSYSSAGFSYEQYF
clone size: -
V gene: TRBV6-5

CDR3 protein: CASSLSFGSPLHF
clone size: many
V gene: TRBV7-3

CDR3 protein: CASRPISGTGELFF
clone size: once
V gene: TRBV6-2/TRBV6-3

CDR3 protein: CASSLSAEQFF
clone size: many
V gene: TRBV5-5

CDR3 protein: CASSPRRGSSYEQYF
clone size: many
V gene: TRBV18

CDR3 protein: CASSYPQLALTDTQYF
clone size: few
V gene: TRBV7-9

CDR3 protein: CASSLVGRGEQFF
clone size: few
V gene: TRBV7-9

CDR3 protein: CSVVNPGQQTYEQYF
clone size: -
V gene: TRBV20-1

CDR3 protein: CASSEEGARKLFF
clone size: many
V gene: TRBV6-1

CDR3 protein: CSARDRDTLNTGELFF
clone size: few
V gene: TRBV20-1